This TCR beta chain emerged from a study of a mutant IDH1 vaccine in newly diagnosed glioma (dated by TCRdb to about 2021). Looking at the study overall: Of the 30 to 35 treated patients, roughly 60% were male and approximately 38% were female, and a mean age of 40.4 years was recorded. Prior to enrollment, patients had been given standard therapy consisting of radiotherapy alone, temozolomide alone, or radiochemotherapy with temozolomide, with the combination given to most patients. Peripheral blood was drawn at six visits: V03 (baseline), V05, V07, V10, V12 and V13. Longitudinal TCRB deep sequencing was done for 25 to 30 treated patients, wherever samples were available for exploratory analyses. General findings and caveats noted by the study authors: Immune responses induced by the vaccine were seen in over 90% of patients across multiple MHC alleles. PBMC samples for TCRB deep sequencing were selected based on availability. According to the authors, sample limitations meant that analyses of patient blood samples could not be reproduced. No apparent relationship was observed between pseudoprogression and alterations in the top peripheral T cell clonotypes detected by TCRB sequencing.

This specimen's time point label, per the study, means: baseline, week 1 (first vaccination visit). The sample's treatment or condition label is to be understood as: pre-vaccination baseline after standard-of-care therapy. The donors had newly diagnosed IDH1-mutant astrocytomas of WHO grade 3 or 4 that showed loss of nuclear ATRX. The samples were drawn from NOA16, a multicentre, single-arm, open-label phase I trial in Germany that tested a mutant IDH1 peptide vaccine in humans for the first time. For immunogenicity testing, the blood drawn at visit V03 was used as the baseline sample. The DNeasy Blood and Tissue Kit was used to extract genomic DNA from EDTA blood for TCRB sequencing. The library was generated by the immunoSEQ multiplex PCR assay. Following the manufacturer's protocol, the hsTCRB Kit was used to amplify rearranged TCR beta chain sequences. An Illumina MiSeq was used to sequence the TCRB libraries. The paper's processing steps were these. Demultiplexing, trimming and gene mapping were performed with the kit vendor's proprietary platform. TCRdb took this table from immuneACCESS and kept in-frame rearrangements with V and J called. Such tables lack part of the clones; where checked against another copy, unresolved V genes explain under half of the gap, and the rest is unexplained. D and trimming were read from the DNA, whereas the V and J calls and clone size are those reported in that table. A total of approximately 92,000 clones appear in this sample, around four fifths of them only once. Clones ranked in the top ten supply 6.5% to 9.5% of the sample.

To note about this clone: The antigen this receptor binds is unknown. Nothing much larger sits one base from this clone, and base qualities are not available.

Taken from the germline V gene (reference sequence), the CDR1 and CDR2 loops are LNHNV and YYDKDF. The CDR3 sequence holds 13 residues, the cysteine and phenylalanine included. CDR3 DNA only is kept here, 39 bases in frame from base 1. Trimming removed 8 bases from V and 4 bases from J, leaving 14 bases between the germline ends. Rearrangement joined TRBV15 to TRBJ1-1, with an unclear D gene assignment. The material sequenced was PBMCs, taken from a glioma patient treated with radiotherapy, temozolomide or both. The receptor comes from a man between 35 and 55 years old with glioma. The DNA is TGTGCCACCGGGAGGAGCCAGACCACTGAAGCTTTCTTT. The encoded protein is CATGRSQTTEAFF.